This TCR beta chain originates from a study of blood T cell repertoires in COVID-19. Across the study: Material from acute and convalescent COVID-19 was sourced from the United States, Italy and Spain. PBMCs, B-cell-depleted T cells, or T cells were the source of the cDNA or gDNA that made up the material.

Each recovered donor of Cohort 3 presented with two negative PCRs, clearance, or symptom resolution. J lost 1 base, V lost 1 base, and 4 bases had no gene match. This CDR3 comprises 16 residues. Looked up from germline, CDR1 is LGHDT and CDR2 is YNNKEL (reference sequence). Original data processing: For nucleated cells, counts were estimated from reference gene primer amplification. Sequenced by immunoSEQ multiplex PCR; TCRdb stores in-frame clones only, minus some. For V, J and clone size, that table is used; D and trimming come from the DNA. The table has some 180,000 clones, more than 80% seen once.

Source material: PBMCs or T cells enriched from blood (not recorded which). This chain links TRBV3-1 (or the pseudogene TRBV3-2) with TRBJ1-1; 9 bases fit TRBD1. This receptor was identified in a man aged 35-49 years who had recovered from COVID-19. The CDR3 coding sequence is TGTGCCAGCAGCCAAGCGCCGGGACAGGGGAACACTGAAGCTTTCTTT. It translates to CASSQAPGQGNTEAFF.